The 9 T cell receptor beta chains in this list originate from one sample, sequenced in a study of T cells in Graves' hyperthyroidism and ophthalmopathy. What was amplified from RNA transcripts were TCR beta CDR3 regions. RT-PCR in the first round (using the HTBI primer set) targeted the TCR CDR3. TCRdb re-derived calls from the multiplex PCR reads in MiXCR, one entry per CDR3 protein. The sample has about 420,000 distinct CDR3 sequences, around 16% seen once. The sequenced sample was blood. Receptors originate from a woman aged 18-30 years with Graves' hyperthyroidism.

The sample holds many counts of this clonotype. The chain joins TRBV7-6 to TRBJ2-3; D possibly matches TRBD1 or TRBD2 (5 bases each). V lost 2 bases, J lost 2 bases, and 23 bases lay in between. CDR3 size: 19 residues. Germline V gene lookup returns CDR1 SGHVS and CDR2 FNYEAQ. CDR3: CASSLLPGTHRFTTDTQYF. CDR3 nucleotides: TGTGCCAGCAGCTTACTGCCCGGGACCCACAGATTTACCACAGATACGCAGTATTTT.

Points on this clonotype: Being one base from a much bigger clone, this may be a read error. J is TRBJ2-1 and V is TRBV6-1; 12 nucleotides align to TRBD2. This CDR3 contains 15 residues. V was clipped by 11 bases and J by 7 bases; unmatched bases: 12. The germline gives CDR1 MNHNS, CDR2 SASEGT. CDR3 in amino acids: CAGTSPGTSGNEQFF. In nucleotides, the CDR3 is TGTGCCGGCACCTCACCGGGGACTAGCGGGAATGAGCAGTTCTTC.

J is TRBJ2-1 and V is TRBV29-1; D call uncertain. V was clipped by 6 bases and J by 4 bases, with 10 bases between them. CDR1 is SQVTM, CDR2 ANQGSEA, per germline. The CDR3 is made up of 12 amino acids. The CDR3: CSVADGYNEQFF. CDR3 coding DNA: TGCAGCGTCGCGGACGGATACAATGAGCAGTTCTTC.

This clonotype has at least ten counts. The J gene is TRBJ2-7, the V gene TRBV28; 8 bases are a match to TRBD2. Germline V CDR1 and CDR2: MDHEN, SYDVKM. The length of the CDR3 is 18 residues. V lost 5 bases and J lost 2; bases outside the gene matches: 17. The CDR3 sequence is CASSRWDIRTSSAYEQYF. The CDR3 bases are TGTGCCAGCAGTCGGTGGGACATCAGGACTAGCTCAGCCTACGAGCAGTACTTC.

This clonotype has ten or more counts. The chain joins TRBV5-1 to TRBJ2-3; 7 nucleotides agree with TRBD1. Trimming at V came to 4 bases and at J to 3 bases, leaving 8 bases not matched to a gene. The CDR3 sequence is 15 residues long. Germline loops: CDR1 SGHRS, CDR2 YFSETQ. The CDR3 region is CASSAIGGRTDTQYF. The CDR3 DNA sequence: TGCGCCAGCAGCGCCATAGGGGGCAGGACAGATACGCAGTATTTT.

This clonotype has a count of ten or more. The gene calls are TRBV27 and TRBJ1-2, with 8 nucleotides matching TRBD1. The germline V gene has CDR1 MNHEY and CDR2 SMNVEV (reference sequence). The J segment lost 1 base and the V segment lost 5 bases, leaving 3 bases of the junction unmatched. The CDR3 is made up of 14 amino acids. The CDR3 DNA sequence: TGTGCCAGCAGTACAGGGGGTTTTAACTATGGCTACACCTTC. Protein product: CASSTGGFNYGYTF.

This clonotype was counted at least ten times. V gene TRBV12-3 or TRBV12-4 combines with J gene TRBJ1-3, with D unresolved. This CDR3 contains 12 residues. The V end lost 8 bases, the J end lost 0 bases, and 5 bases lay between the germline ends. CDR3 in amino acids: CASSVSGNTIYF. CDR3 sequence (DNA): TGTGCCAGCTCCGTCTCTGGAAACACCATATATTTT.

The chain carries TRBV27 and TRBJ2-6, with D hard to call. Germline V gene lookup returns CDR1 MNHEY and CDR2 SMNVEV (reference sequence). The CDR3 covers 14 residues. V was pared by 4 bases and J by 3 bases, with 7 bases between. The CDR3 sequence: CASSSTGGANVLTF. DNA of the CDR3: TGTGCCAGCAGTTCCACTGGTGGGGCCAACGTCCTGACTTTC.

V is TRBV4-3 and J is TRBJ2-2; a weak D match, TRBD2 (5 bases). Trimming pared 1 base from V and 0 bases from J, leaving 9 bases between. The CDR3 has 16 residues. Germline CDR1 reads LGHNA; CDR2 reads YSLEER. The chain's CDR3 is CASSQGWGANTGELFF. The DNA of the CDR3 is TGCGCCAGCAGCCAAGGGTGGGGAGCGAACACCGGGGAGCTGTTTTTT.